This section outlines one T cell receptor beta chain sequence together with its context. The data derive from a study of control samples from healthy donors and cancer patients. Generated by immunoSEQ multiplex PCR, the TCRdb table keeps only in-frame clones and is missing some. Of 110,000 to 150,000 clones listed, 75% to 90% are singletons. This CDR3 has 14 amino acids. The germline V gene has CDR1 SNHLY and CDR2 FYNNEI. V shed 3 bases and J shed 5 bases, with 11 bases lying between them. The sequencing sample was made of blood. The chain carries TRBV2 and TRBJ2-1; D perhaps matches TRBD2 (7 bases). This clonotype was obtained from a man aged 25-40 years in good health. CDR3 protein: CASSDPGGDNEQFF. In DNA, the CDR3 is TGTGCCAGCAGTGATCCGGGGGGCGACAATGAGCAGTTCTTC. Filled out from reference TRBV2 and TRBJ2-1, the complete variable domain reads EPEVTQTPSHQVTQMGQEVILRCVPISNHLYFYWYRQILGQKVEFLVSFYNNEISEKSEIFDDQFSVERPDGSNFTLKIRSTKLEDSAMYFCASSDPGGDNEQFFGPGTRLTVL.